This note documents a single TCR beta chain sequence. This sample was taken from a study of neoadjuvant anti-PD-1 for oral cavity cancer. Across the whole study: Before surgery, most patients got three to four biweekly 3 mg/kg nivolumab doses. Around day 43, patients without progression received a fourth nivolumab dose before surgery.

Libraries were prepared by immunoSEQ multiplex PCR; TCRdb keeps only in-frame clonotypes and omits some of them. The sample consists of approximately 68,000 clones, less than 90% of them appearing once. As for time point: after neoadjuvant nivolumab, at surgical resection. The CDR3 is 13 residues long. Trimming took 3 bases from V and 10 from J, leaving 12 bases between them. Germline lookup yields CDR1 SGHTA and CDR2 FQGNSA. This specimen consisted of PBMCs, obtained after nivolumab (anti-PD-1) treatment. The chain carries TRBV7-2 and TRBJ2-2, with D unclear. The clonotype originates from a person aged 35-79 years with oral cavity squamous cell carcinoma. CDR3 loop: CASSFQQLQELFF. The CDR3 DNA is TGTGCCAGCAGCTTCCAACAACTACAGGAGCTGTTTTTT.